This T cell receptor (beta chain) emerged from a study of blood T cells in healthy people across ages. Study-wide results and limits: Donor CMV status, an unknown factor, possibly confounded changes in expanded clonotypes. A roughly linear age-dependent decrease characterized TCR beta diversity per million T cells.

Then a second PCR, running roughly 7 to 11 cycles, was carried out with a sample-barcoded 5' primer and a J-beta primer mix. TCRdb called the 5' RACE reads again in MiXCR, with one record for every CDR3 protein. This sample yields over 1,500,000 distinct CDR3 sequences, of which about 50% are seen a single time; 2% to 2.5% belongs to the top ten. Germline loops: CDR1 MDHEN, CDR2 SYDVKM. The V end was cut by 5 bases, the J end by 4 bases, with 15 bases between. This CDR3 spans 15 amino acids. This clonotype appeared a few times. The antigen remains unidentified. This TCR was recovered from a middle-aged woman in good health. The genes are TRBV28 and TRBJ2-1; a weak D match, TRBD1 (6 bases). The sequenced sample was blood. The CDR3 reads CASSPQGGGYNEQFF. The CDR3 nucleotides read TGTGCCAGCAGTCCTCAAGGGGGTGGTTACAATGAGCAGTTCTTC.